The 23 T cell receptor beta chains reported below all come from one sample, sequenced in a study of CD8 T cells in Susac syndrome. The RNA input was roughly 0.45 to 1 ug, and it was reverse transcribed with random hexamers. One entry per CDR3 protein, called by TCRdb with MiXCR from the immunoSEQ multiplex PCR reads. The profile shows under 200,000 distinct CDR3 sequences, 90% to 95% of them singletons. Sequenced material: CD4+ T cells from PBMCs. All receptors come from a human donor in good health.

The chain carries TRBV29-1 and TRBJ1-2, with D unresolved. V lost 3 bases and J lost 4, with 15 bases in between. This CDR3 comprises 14 residues. CDR1 SQVTM and CDR2 ANQGSEA come from the germline V gene. CDR3 bases: TGCAGCGTTGATATAAGGGCTACCTCCTATGGCTACACCTTC. This gives the protein CSVDIRATSYGYTF.

The rearrangement uses TRBV18 and TRBJ1-1; 8 nucleotides agree with TRBD1. Germline CDR1 and CDR2: KGHSH and LQKENI. The CDR3 loop spans 13 amino acids. The ends lost 4 bases at V and 6 bases at J; junction bases unmatched: 4. The CDR3 sequence: CASSLDRDAEAFF. For the CDR3, the DNA is TGTGCCAGCTCACTGGACAGGGACGCTGAAGCTTTCTTT.

The chain carries TRBV20-1 and TRBJ1-6; TRBD1 might be the D (5 bases). This CDR3 is 16 amino acids long. V gave up 2 bases and J gave up 7 bases, with 18 bases separating them. The germline CDR1 and CDR2 sequences are DFQATT and SNEGSKA (reference sequence). CDR3 bases: TGCAGTGCTAGACTGACAGCAAACGACAACAATTCACCCCTCCACTTT. It translates to CSARLTANDNNSPLHF.

This chain connects TRBV27 to TRBJ1-2, with a tentative D call TRBD1 (5 bases). This CDR3 spans 13 amino acids. CDR1 MNHEY and CDR2 SMNVEV come from the germline V gene (reference sequence). Trimming stripped 11 bases from V and 4 bases from J, with 17 bases between. The CDR3 nucleotides are TGTGCCGCGGGACGAACCCGGGCCTATGGCTACACCTTC. The encoded protein is CAAGRTRAYGYTF.

This clonotype has a handful of counts. V is TRBV7-2 and J is TRBJ2-1; the D gene is possibly TRBD2 (5 bases). V was clipped by 8 bases and J by 13 bases, with 18 bases between them. CDR3 length equals 12 residues. The V gene's germline CDR1 is SGHTA and CDR2 FQGNSA. CDR3 in amino acids: CASGPPRGRQFF. Here the CDR3 DNA reads TGTGCCAGCGGACCCCCCCGGGGTCGACAGTTCTTC.

The CDR3 loop reads CSANGRFSDEQFF. The CDR3 bases are TGCAGCGCCAACGGACGGTTTTCGGATGAGCAGTTCTTC. The chain combines TRBV29-1 with TRBJ2-1, with D hard to call. Trimming stripped 7 bases from V and 8 bases from J, with 18 bases between. The V gene's germline CDR1 is SQVTM and CDR2 ANQGSEA. The CDR3 has 13 amino acids.

This clonotype was found once. V gene TRBV6-2 or TRBV6-3 combines with J gene TRBJ1-5, with TRBD1 as a possible D gene (6 bases). Per the germline V gene, CDR1 is MNHEY and CDR2 is SVGEGT. CDR3 length: 15 residues. Trimming removed 7 bases at V and 6 bases at J, with 19 bases between. The CDR3 nucleotides are TGTGCCAGCATGGCGTTAAGGGGGAAGGGTCAGCCCCAGCATTTT. Translation: CASMALRGKGQPQHF.

V is TRBV6-2 or TRBV6-3 and J is TRBJ2-1; 7 nucleotides align to TRBD2. Germline lookup yields CDR1 MNHEY and CDR2 SVGEGT. This CDR3 contains 11 residues. V dropped 11 bases and J dropped 4; count of bases not matched to a gene: 2. The CDR3 region is CAGGGYNEQFF. The DNA for the CDR3 is TGTGCCGGCGGGGGTTACAATGAGCAGTTCTTC.

This chain links TRBV20-1 with TRBJ1-2, with D possibly matching TRBD1 (6 bases). Trimming took off 4 bases at V and 4 bases at J, with 13 bases between the two ends. Germline assignment: CDR1 DFQATT and CDR2 SNEGSKA (reference sequence). The CDR3 has 13 residues. The CDR3 here is CSAKLTGLYGYTF. The CDR3 DNA sequence: TGCAGTGCTAAACTCACAGGGCTCTATGGCTACACCTTC.

The V gene is TRBV4-3, the J gene TRBJ1-2, with D unclear. V lost 0 bases to trimming and J lost 1 base, with 6 bases between them. Germline CDR1 reads LGHNA; CDR2 reads YSLEER. The CDR3 length is 14 residues. Here the CDR3 DNA reads TGCGCCAGCAGCCAAGAAGCCTTTAACTATGGCTACACCTTC. It encodes CASSQEAFNYGYTF.

The chain carries TRBV9 and TRBJ1-6, with D unclear. CDR1 is SGDLS, CDR2 YYNGEE, per germline. There are 15 residues in the CDR3. Trimming stripped 0 bases from V and 0 bases from J, with 4 bases between. Here the CDR3 DNA reads TGTGCCAGCAGCGTAGGGAGCTCCTATAATTCACCCCTCCACTTT. Residues: CASSVGSSYNSPLHF.

V usage is TRBV20-1 and J usage is TRBJ1-2; 8 bases map to TRBD1. Germline CDR1 is DFQATT and CDR2 is SNEGSKA (reference sequence). This CDR3 has 13 amino acids. This CDR3 is CNPGGAGDYGYTF. Written as DNA, the CDR3 is TGCAACCCAGGGGGCGCGGGGGACTATGGCTACACCTTC.

This clonotype has only one observation. The V and J genes are TRBV20-1 and TRBJ1-1; the D gene is possibly TRBD1 (5 bases). The length of the CDR3 is 16 residues. Germline-derived CDR1 and CDR2 are DFQATT and SNEGSKA (reference sequence). V lost 3 bases, J lost 4 bases, and 21 bases lay in between. The CDR3 reads CSASEPGKAGGTEAFF. Here the CDR3 DNA reads TGCAGTGCTAGTGAGCCAGGGAAAGCGGGAGGCACTGAAGCTTTCTTT.

The CDR3 reads CASSLTLNTEAFF. The CDR3 nucleotides are TGTGCCAGCAGCTTAACATTGAACACTGAAGCTTTCTTT. The chain links TRBV7-8 to TRBJ1-1; no clear D. Germline CDR1 is SGHVS and CDR2 is FQNEAQ. The CDR3 has 13 residues. Trimming stripped 2 bases from V and 0 bases from J, with 4 bases between. Full variable domain (outside the CDR3, taken from reference TRBV7-8 and TRBJ1-1): GAGVSQSPRYKVAKRGQDVALRCDPISGHVSLFWYQQALGQGPEFLTYFQNEAQLDKSGLPSDRFFAERPEGSVSTLKIQRTQQEDSAVYLCASSLTLNTEAFFGQGTRLTVV.

The V call is TRBV9, the J call TRBJ1-1; unclear D gene. V gave up 0 bases and J gave up 11 bases, with 14 bases separating them. There are 13 residues in the CDR3. Germline CDR1 and CDR2: SGDLS and YYNGEE. Here the CDR3 DNA reads TGTGCCAGCAGCGTAGACGTAGGGATGGAGGCTTTCTTT. It codes for CASSVDVGMEAFF.

The genes are TRBV29-1 and TRBJ1-1; D might be TRBD1 (5 bases). The germline CDR1 and CDR2 sequences are SQVTM and ANQGSEA. V gave up 4 bases and J gave up 1 base, with 13 bases separating them. The CDR3 is made up of 14 amino acids. This CDR3 is CSVGTGTANTEAFF. In DNA, the CDR3 is TGCAGCGTTGGAACCGGGACCGCGAACACTGAAGCTTTCTTT. The full variable domain, in which reference TRBV29-1 and TRBJ1-1 provide the parts outside the CDR3, is SAVISQKPSRDICQRGTSLTIQCQVDSQVTMMFWYRQQPGQSLTLIATANQGSEATYESGFVIDKFPISRPNLTFSTLTVSNMSPEDSSIYLCSVGTGTANTEAFFGQGTRLTVV.

The V and J genes are TRBV29-1 and TRBJ2-3, with D perhaps matching TRBD2 (5 bases). The CDR3 is 11 amino acids. CDR1 and CDR2 from the germline V gene are SQVTM and ANQGSEA. Trimming cost V 8 bases and J 6 bases, with 12 bases left between them. The DNA of the CDR3 is TGCAGCCTTAGCGTGGCGGATACGCAGTATTTT. The encoded protein is CSLSVADTQYF.

The chain joins TRBV7-2 to TRBJ1-2, with a tentative D call TRBD1 (6 bases). With 5 bases removed from V and 1 base from J, the gap between germline ends came to 17 bases. There are 16 residues in the CDR3. Germline CDR1 SGHTA, CDR2 FQGNSA. The CDR3 DNA reads as TGTGCCAGCAGCAAGGGGTGGACAGTGCTTAACTATGGCTACACCTTC. The encoded protein is CASSKGWTVLNYGYTF.

The CDR3 nucleotides read TGTGCCAGCAGTTTAGCCTCGGCATACCAAGAGACCCAGTACTTC. Translating it yields CASSLASAYQETQYF. The chain employs TRBV12-3 or TRBV12-4 and TRBJ2-5; D unresolved. Trimming shortened V by 0 bases and J by 0 bases, and 8 bases separated the two germline ends. The CDR3 has 15 amino acids.

The chain recombines TRBV4-3 with TRBJ2-3; D call uncertain. Germline V lookup: CDR1 LGHNA, CDR2 YSLEER. The CDR3 totals 15 residues. V was pared by 0 bases and J by 2 bases, with 9 bases between. The CDR3 here is CASSQDLGFTDTQYF. The DNA for the CDR3 is TGCGCCAGCAGCCAAGACCTGGGGTTCACAGATACGCAGTATTTT.

The CDR3 DNA reads as TGTGCCAGCAGCGCGACTAGCGGGGGGGCGATCGGGGAGCTGTTTTTT. Translation: CASSATSGGAIGELFF. The chain uses TRBV9 and TRBJ2-2, with 14 bases lining up with TRBD2. Germline-derived CDR1 and CDR2 are SGDLS and YYNGEE. V lost 3 bases and J lost 7; bases outside the gene matches: 5. The CDR3 covers 16 residues. Full variable domain (missing parts from reference TRBV9 and TRBJ2-2): DSGVTQTPKHLITATGQRVTLRCSPRSGDLSVYWYQQSLDQGLQFLIQYYNGEERAKGNILERFSAQQFPDLHSELNLSSLELGDSALYFCASSATSGGAIGELFFGEGSRLTVL.

The rearrangement joins TRBV20-1 to TRBJ2-1; TRBD2 is a possible D gene (6 bases). The CDR3 is 12 residues long. CDR1 is DFQATT, CDR2 SNEGSKA, per germline (reference sequence). V lost 3 bases and J lost 15, with 18 bases in between. In DNA form, the CDR3 reads TGCAGTGCTAGGGGCCCGACGGCCGGGGGGTTCTTC. Amino acids: CSARGPTAGGFF.

The rearrangement links TRBV3-1 to TRBJ1-2; no definite D call. CDR1 LGHDT and CDR2 YNNKEL come from the germline V gene (reference sequence). The CDR3 is 15 residues long. V was pared by 1 base and J by 4 bases, with 13 bases between. CDR3 sequence reads: CASSQGGSRIYGYTF. The CDR3 DNA is TGTGCCAGCAGCCAAGGGGGATCTAGGATCTATGGCTACACCTTC.